The 5 T cell receptor beta chains in this list originate from one sample, sequenced in a study of graft-versus-host responses after intestinal transplantation. Generated by immunoSEQ multiplex PCR, the TCRdb table keeps only in-frame clones and is missing some. The sample lists tens of thousands of clones, approximately 95% occurring once. These receptors' targets are unknown. This specimen consisted of unstimulated CD8+ T cells sorted from spleen or lymph node cells, obtained before transplant. Receptor source: a human donor who was the organ donor for an intestinal transplant.

V gene TRBV10-3 combines with J gene TRBJ1-2; TRBD1 might be the D (6 bases). CDR1 ENHRY and CDR2 SYGVKD come from the germline V gene. V lost 0 bases and J 4 bases, leaving 9 bases between the germline ends. The CDR3 consists of 14 residues. The CDR3 sequence is CAISESQGGYGYTF. The CDR3, as DNA: TGTGCCATCAGTGAGTCGCAAGGGGGCTATGGCTACACCTTC.

The CDR3 sequence is CASSEAIWMRGTEAFF. The DNA for the CDR3 is TGTGCCAGCAGTGAAGCGATTTGGATGCGAGGGACTGAAGCTTTCTTT. The V and J genes are TRBV6-1 and TRBJ1-1; the D is unclear. CDR3 size: 16 residues. The V gene's germline CDR1 is MNHNS and CDR2 SASEGT. With 0 bases removed from V and 5 bases from J, the gap between germline ends came to 16 bases.

This clone came up once. V and J are TRBV4-1 and TRBJ1-2, with TRBD1 identical over 7 bases. This CDR3 region has 15 residues. Germline lookup yields CDR1 MGHRA and CDR2 YSYEKL. Unmatched junction bases numbered 11, after V lost 4 bases and J lost 6 bases. CDR3 coding DNA: TGCGCCAGCAGCCCAAACAGGGGAGAGATGGATGGCTACACCTTC. It encodes CASSPNRGEMDGYTF.

This chain uses TRBV13 with TRBJ2-1, with 11 bases lining up with TRBD1. Germline assignment: CDR1 PRHDT and CDR2 FYEKMQ (reference sequence). The CDR3 sequence is 15 residues long. V was clipped by 2 bases and J by 15 bases; unmatched bases: 12. This CDR3 is CASSLSGTGGYNRFF. In DNA form, the CDR3 reads TGTGCCAGCAGCTTATCTGGGACAGGGGGTTATAATCGGTTCTTC.

The J gene is TRBJ2-1, the V gene TRBV30, with D possibly matching TRBD2 (6 bases). This CDR3 is built from 14 residues. CDR1 and CDR2 (germline): GTSNPN, SVGIG (reference sequence). V gave up 2 bases and J gave up 0 bases, with 8 bases separating them. The CDR3 is CAWSPTSSYNEQFF. The CDR3 DNA sequence: TGTGCCTGGAGTCCGACTAGCTCCTACAATGAGCAGTTCTTC.